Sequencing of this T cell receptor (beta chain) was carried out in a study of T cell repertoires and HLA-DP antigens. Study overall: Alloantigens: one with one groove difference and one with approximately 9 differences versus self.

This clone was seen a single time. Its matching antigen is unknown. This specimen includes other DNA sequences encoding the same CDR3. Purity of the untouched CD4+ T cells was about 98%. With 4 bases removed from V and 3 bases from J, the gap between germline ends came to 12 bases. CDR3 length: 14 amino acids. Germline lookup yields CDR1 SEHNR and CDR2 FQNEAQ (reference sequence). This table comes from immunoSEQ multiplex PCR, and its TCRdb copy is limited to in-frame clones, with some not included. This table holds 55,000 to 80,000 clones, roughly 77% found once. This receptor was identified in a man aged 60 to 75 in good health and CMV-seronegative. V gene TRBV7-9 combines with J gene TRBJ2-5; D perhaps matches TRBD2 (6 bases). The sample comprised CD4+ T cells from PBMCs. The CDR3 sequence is CASSSWRDEETQYF. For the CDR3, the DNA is TGTGCCAGCAGCTCCTGGAGGGACGAAGAGACCCAGTACTTC.